This T cell receptor (beta chain) stems from a study of T cell responses to AZD1222 COVID-19 vaccine. Overall study results and limits: A reported finding is that nearly half of spike-specific TCRs target unmutated variant regions. The study found Spike-specific TCR breadth and depth rose after two AZD1222 doses.

Worth noting for this clone: What it binds is unknown.

The method was immunoSEQ multiplex PCR; TCRdb's version includes in-frame clones alone and lacks a portion of them. Among roughly 150,000 clones, approximately 85% were seen once, and the ten largest hold 7.5% to 8.5%. This TCR came from an adult in good health. This specimen consisted of peripheral blood, obtained on day 0 of AZD1222 vaccination.

The CDR3 nucleotides are TGTGCCATCAGTGAAAAAAGCGGGATCCGAGGAGATACGCAGTATTTT. Protein product: CAISEKSGIRGDTQYF. The chain recombines TRBV10-3 with TRBJ2-3; TRBD2 matches 7 bases. The CDR3 is 16 amino acids. Trimming cost V 3 bases and J 5 bases; bases outside gene matches: 11. Germline V gives CDR1 ENHRY, CDR2 SYGVKD.